Shown below are 12 T cell receptor beta chains from a single sample sequenced in a study of early T cells in non-severe SARS-CoV-2 infection. TCRdb re-analysed the 5' RACE reads in MiXCR, keeping a single row per CDR3 protein. In the table there are about 64,000 distinct CDR3 sequences, about an eighth of which are singletons. Source material: whole blood. The source of these receptors is an adult who was a healthcare worker with PCR-confirmed SARS-CoV-2 infection or an uninfected control (not recorded which).

This chain uses TRBV12-3 or TRBV12-4 with TRBJ2-1; the match to TRBD2 covers 10 bases. V lost 7 bases to trimming and J lost 6 bases; unmatched junction nucleotides: 12. The CDR3 has 16 residues. DNA for the CDR3: TGTGCCAGCACCCTGCGGAGCGGGGGGGCCCTCAATGAGCAGTTCTTC. It translates to CASTLRSGGALNEQFF.

The CDR3 region is CSARATARSDTQYF. DNA for the CDR3: TGCAGTGCTAGGGCGACAGCGAGGTCAGATACGCAGTATTTT. The chain recombines TRBV20-1 with TRBJ2-3; D is perhaps TRBD1 (5 bases). Germline V gives CDR1 DFQATT, CDR2 SNEGSKA (reference sequence). V lost 3 bases to trimming and J lost 4 bases, with 14 bases between them. CDR3 size: 14 residues.

This clonotype appeared many times. The chain combines TRBV14 with TRBJ1-1, with D unresolved. The CDR3 is made up of 17 amino acids. Germline V gene data show CDR1 as SGHDN and CDR2 as FVKESK. The V end lost 0 bases, the J end lost 4 bases, and 18 bases lay between the germline ends. CDR3 DNA: TGTGCCAGCAGCCAAGATTACGCCTCACCGGTGGGCACTGAAGCTTTCTTT. It specifies CASSQDYASPVGTEAFF.

This clonotype was recorded many times. The CDR3 spells CASSAQGAVTKNIQYF. CDR3 in DNA: TGTGCCAGCAGTGCGCAGGGGGCGGTTACCAAAAACATTCAGTACTTC. This chain links TRBV6-2 or TRBV6-3 with TRBJ2-4, with 8 positions matching TRBD1. In germline, CDR1 is MNHEY, CDR2 SVGEGT. Unmatched junction bases numbered 8, after V lost 5 bases and J lost 2 bases. The CDR3 is made up of 16 amino acids.

The chain couples TRBV3-1 to TRBJ1-5; D remains unclear. The germline V gene has CDR1 LGHDT and CDR2 YNNKEL (reference sequence). V was shortened by 5 bases and J by 9 bases, with 11 bases between the two germline ends. The length of the CDR3 is 12 residues. CDR3 sequence reads: CASSKIPGPQHF. CDR3 in DNA: TGTGCCAGCAGCAAAATTCCAGGGCCCCAGCATTTT.

Ten or more counts support this clonotype. J is TRBJ1-6 and V is TRBV7-6; D possibly corresponds to TRBD1 (5 bases). The ends were cut back, 1 base at V and 8 bases at J, with 15 bases in the middle. Germline lookup yields CDR1 SGHVS and CDR2 FNYEAQ. CDR3 size: 16 residues. In DNA, the CDR3 is TGTGCCAGCAGCTTAGGTACCGGGGGACTCTATTCACCCCTCCACTTT. This gives the protein CASSLGTGGLYSPLHF.

This clonotype was counted many times. The chain links TRBV29-1 to TRBJ2-7, with TRBD1 matching over 8 bases. Losses at the gene ends were 4 bases for V and 5 bases for J; bases not matched to a gene: 7. CDR3 size: 13 residues. Germline CDR1 reads SQVTM; CDR2 reads ANQGSEA. CDR3 DNA: TGCAGCGTTGCCCCGGGACAGGCCGACGAGCAGTACTTC. Residues: CSVAPGQADEQYF.

The V and J genes are TRBV29-1 and TRBJ2-1, with no clear D. V was clipped by 4 bases and J by 0 bases, with 7 bases between them. The germline V gene has CDR1 SQVTM and CDR2 ANQGSEA. The CDR3 covers 13 residues. The CDR3: CSVGASSYNEQFF. CDR3 nucleotide sequence: TGCAGCGTTGGGGCGAGCTCCTACAATGAGCAGTTCTTC.

The table lists this clonotype with a few counts. The chain recombines TRBV29-1 with TRBJ2-1; D possibly corresponds to TRBD1 (6 bases). V dropped 4 bases and J dropped 4 bases, with 8 bases sitting between them. Germline V gene data show CDR1 as SQVTM and CDR2 as ANQGSEA. The CDR3 length is 12 residues. The CDR3 nucleotides are TGCAGCGTTGGGCAGGGGTACAATGAGCAGTTCTTC. This translates into CSVGQGYNEQFF.

The chain has TRBV2 and TRBJ1-5; D call uncertain. From germline, CDR1 is SNHLY and CDR2 FYNNEI. The V end lost 5 bases, the J end lost 4 bases, and 9 bases lay between the germline ends. This CDR3 has 13 residues. The CDR3 DNA is TGTGCCAGCAGTCGCGAGTTAAATCAGCCCCAGCATTTT. Translation gives CASSRELNQPQHF.

CDR3 coding DNA: TGTGCCAGCAGCTTATTCGGGGGAAATGGCTACACCTTC. Translating it yields CASSLFGGNGYTF. The gene calls are TRBV7-6 and TRBJ1-2, with D possibly matching TRBD1 (5 bases). The CDR3 extends over 13 amino acids. The V gene lost 2 bases and the J gene lost 6 bases, with 10 bases spanning the gap. The germline V gene has CDR1 SGHVS and CDR2 FNYEAQ.

The chain is built from TRBV6-1 and TRBJ2-5; TRBD2 agrees at 9 bases. The CDR3 totals 12 residues. V lost 2 bases to trimming and J lost 11 bases; unmatched junction nucleotides: 3. Germline V gene data show CDR1 as MNHNS and CDR2 as SASEGT. This CDR3 reads CASSEPTSGQYF. The CDR3 DNA follows: TGTGCCAGCAGTGAACCGACTAGCGGACAGTACTTC.